Listed below are T cell receptor beta chains from one sample, sequenced in a study of PD-L1 blockade in urothelial cancer. The method was immunoSEQ multiplex PCR; TCRdb's version includes in-frame clones alone and lacks a portion of them. The table lists about 43,000 clones, approximately 88% of them singletons, with roughly 3.9% in the top ten. Sequenced material: PBMCs, taken around atezolizumab (anti-PD-L1) treatment. The receptors come from a man aged 80 or over with urothelial cancer. Each CDR3 is given with its conserved first and last residue. The order of the fields is clone size, CDR3 length, J gene, D gene, V gene, CDR3 DNA, CDR3 protein. A D gene is named only where the DNA matches it firmly. Not every row has a clone size; where given, it reads once, few, many or a size class.

size: -; length: 15; J: TRBJ1-5; D: TRBD1; V: TRBV2; DNA: TGTGCCAGCAGTACGGCAGGGGGCGTCAATCAGCCCCAGCATTTT; CDR3: CASSTAGGVNQPQHF
size: -; length: 13; J: TRBJ2-3; D: TRBD1; V: TRBV18; DNA: TGTGCCAGCTCGGGACAGGACCCAGATACGCAGTATTTT; CDR3: CASSGQDPDTQYF
size: -; length: 11; J: TRBJ1-2; D: TRBD1; V: TRBV20-1; DNA: TGCAGTGTGACAGGGAACTATGGCTACACCTTC; CDR3: CSVTGNYGYTF
size: -; length: 15; J: TRBJ2-4; D: -; V: TRBV6-1; DNA: TGTGCCAGCAGTGAAGGGGGACTAGCCAAAAACATTCAGTACTTC; CDR3: CASSEGGLAKNIQYF
size: -; length: 15; J: TRBJ2-7; D: TRBD1; V: TRBV30; DNA: TGTGCCTGGCCGAGTCAGACAGGGGAGGAGGACGAGCAGTACTTC; CDR3: CAWPSQTGEEDEQYF
size: -; length: 13; J: TRBJ1-3; D: -; V: TRBV6-5; DNA: TGTGCCAGCAGTTACGGACAGAGAAACACCATATATTTT; CDR3: CASSYGQRNTIYF
size: -; length: 17; J: TRBJ2-6; D: TRBD1; V: TRBV5-6; DNA: TGTGCCAGCAGCTTTAGACAGGGGATTACTGGGGCCAACGTCCTGACTTTC; CDR3: CASSFRQGITGANVLTF
size: few; length: 19; J: TRBJ1-5; D: -; V: TRBV18; DNA: TGTGCCAGCTCACCTGACTCGGGACTCTCCTTGAATAGCAATCAGCCCCAGCATTTT; CDR3: CASSPDSGLSLNSNQPQHF
size: -; length: 14; J: TRBJ2-2; D: TRBD2; V: TRBV6-5; DNA: TGTGCCAGCAAGCTAGCGGGAACCACCGGGGAGCTGTTTTTT; CDR3: CASKLAGTTGELFF
size: -; length: 19; J: TRBJ2-1; D: TRBD2; V: TRBV27; DNA: TGTGCCAGCAGTGTCCTCGGGACTAGCGGGACGAGGTCCTACAATGAGCAGTTCTTC; CDR3: CASSVLGTSGTRSYNEQFF
size: -; length: 15; J: TRBJ2-1; D: TRBD2; V: TRBV2; DNA: TGTGCCAGCAGTCGCACACTAGCGGCCGACAATGAGCAGTTCTTC; CDR3: CASSRTLAADNEQFF
size: few; length: 16; J: TRBJ1-2; D: TRBD1; V: TRBV19; DNA: TGTGCCAGTAGTACCACCAGGGACAGGGGGTACTATGGCTACACCTTC; CDR3: CASSTTRDRGYYGYTF
size: -; length: 12; J: TRBJ1-1; D: -; V: TRBV29-1; DNA: TGCAGCGCTAGACTGATCAACACTGAAGCTTTCTTT; CDR3: CSARLINTEAFF
size: -; length: 14; J: TRBJ1-2; D: -; V: TRBV30; DNA: TGTGCCTGGAGCCAGAATGGGGGGAGCTATGGCTACACCTTC; CDR3: CAWSQNGGSYGYTF
size: -; length: 14; J: TRBJ2-2; D: -; V: TRBV21-1; DNA: TGTGCCAGCAGCAACTGTCGAGGGGGCGGGGAGCTGTTTTTT; CDR3: CASSNCRGGGELFF
size: -; length: 11; J: TRBJ2-1; D: -; V: TRBV2; DNA: TGTGCCAGCAAGATGAGCTATGAGCAGTTCTTC; CDR3: CASKMSYEQFF
size: -; length: 12; J: TRBJ2-7; D: -; V: TRBV25-1; DNA: TGTGCCACCGGACAAACCACCTACGAGCAGTACTTC; CDR3: CATGQTTYEQYF
size: -; length: 14; J: TRBJ1-2; D: TRBD1; V: TRBV19; DNA: TGTGCCAGTACTACGGGACAGGCCCGGCCCGGCTACACCTTC; CDR3: CASTTGQARPGYTF
size: -; length: 12; J: TRBJ1-5; D: -; V: TRBV28; DNA: TGTGCCGGCAGCATTAGCAATCAGCCCCAGCATTTT; CDR3: CAGSISNQPQHF
size: -; length: 16; J: TRBJ2-7; D: TRBD2; V: TRBV6-5; DNA: TGTGCCAGCAGTTCCCTGTTAAGCGGGAGTTTCCACGAGCAGTACTTC; CDR3: CASSSLLSGSFHEQYF
size: -; length: 15; J: TRBJ1-4; D: TRBD1; V: TRBV5-1; DNA: TGCGCCAGCAGCGGTGGACAGGGGATTAATGAAAAACTGTTTTTT; CDR3: CASSGGQGINEKLFF
size: -; length: 14; J: TRBJ2-2; D: TRBD1; V: TRBV11-3; DNA: TGTGCCAGCAGCTGGGGACAGGGTTACGGGGAGCTGTTTTTT; CDR3: CASSWGQGYGELFF
size: -; length: 15; J: TRBJ2-7; D: TRBD1; V: TRBV7-2; DNA: TGTGCCAGCAGCTTCCGGGACAGGGGGATCTACGAGCAGTACTTC; CDR3: CASSFRDRGIYEQYF
size: -; length: 13; J: TRBJ2-7; D: -; V: TRBV6-6; DNA: TGTGCCAGCAGTATTACAGGGTCCCACGAGCAGTACTTC; CDR3: CASSITGSHEQYF
size: few; length: 13; J: TRBJ1-1; D: -; V: TRBV9; DNA: TGTGCCAGCAGCGTAGACGTCACCAGTGAAGCTTTCTTT; CDR3: CASSVDVTSEAFF
size: -; length: 14; J: TRBJ1-1; D: -; V: TRBV5-4; DNA: TGTGCCAGCAGCTTGGATTGGGAGGGAGTTATAGCTTTCTTT; CDR3: CASSLDWEGVIAFF
size: -; length: 15; J: TRBJ2-2; D: -; V: TRBV5-4; DNA: TGTGCCAGCAGCTTGGGCGGGAAGGGTACCGGGGAGCTGTTTTTT; CDR3: CASSLGGKGTGELFF
size: -; length: 16; J: TRBJ2-5; D: -; V: TRBV4-1; DNA: TGCGCCAGCAGCCAAGAAGGGTACGGACTTCTCAGGACCCAGTACTTC; CDR3: CASSQEGYGLLRTQYF
size: -; length: 18; J: TRBJ1-3; D: TRBD1; V: TRBV7-9; DNA: TGTGCCAGCAGCTTAAAGAGACAGGGGGCGCTTGGGGGAAACACCATATATTTT; CDR3: CASSLKRQGALGGNTIYF
size: -; length: 17; J: TRBJ2-6; D: TRBD1; V: TRBV27; DNA: TGTGCCAGCAGTCCGGGACAGGGGGCTTTAGGGGCCAACGTCCTGACTTTC; CDR3: CASSPGQGALGANVLTF
size: -; length: 16; J: TRBJ1-3; D: TRBD1; V: TRBV19; DNA: TGTGCCAGTAGGGCAGGGGGCCCTTTCTCTGGAAACACCATATATTTT; CDR3: CASRAGGPFSGNTIYF
size: -; length: 12; J: TRBJ2-7; D: TRBD1; V: TRBV28; DNA: TGTGCCAGCACAGACAGGGTCTACGAGCAGTACTTC; CDR3: CASTDRVYEQYF
size: -; length: 13; J: TRBJ1-1; D: -; V: TRBV7-2; DNA: TGTGCCAGCAGCTGGAGGGGAGGGGGGGAAGCTTTCTTT; CDR3: CASSWRGGGEAFF
size: -; length: 15; J: TRBJ2-1; D: TRBD1; V: TRBV25-1; DNA: TGTGCCAGCAGTGATCCCCGGACAGGGGGCGTTGAGCAGTTCTTC; CDR3: CASSDPRTGGVEQFF
size: -; length: 14; J: TRBJ2-5; D: -; V: TRBV11-2; DNA: TGTGCCAGCAGCTTAGATGCGTACCAAGAGACCCAGTACTTC; CDR3: CASSLDAYQETQYF
size: -; length: 14; J: TRBJ1-1; D: -; V: TRBV5-5; DNA: TGTGCCAGCAGCCTGGAGGGCAGGGTAACTGAAGCTTTCTTT; CDR3: CASSLEGRVTEAFF
size: -; length: 15; J: TRBJ2-3; D: TRBD1; V: TRBV28; DNA: TGTGCCAGCAGTTTGCTGGGACAGGGCCCAGATACGCAGTATTTT; CDR3: CASSLLGQGPDTQYF
size: once; length: 13; J: TRBJ2-7; D: -; V: TRBV5-4; DNA: TGTGCCAGCAGCCCACAGGGCTCCTACGAGCAGTACTTC; CDR3: CASSPQGSYEQYF
size: few; length: 11; J: TRBJ1-1; D: -; V: TRBV2; DNA: TGTGCCAGCACCCTCAACACTGAAGCTTTCTTT; CDR3: CASTLNTEAFF
size: -; length: 15; J: TRBJ2-7; D: TRBD2; V: TRBV6-5; DNA: TGTGCCAGCAGTTGGCAAGCTAGCGGGAGGGCCGAGCAGTACTTC; CDR3: CASSWQASGRAEQYF
size: -; length: 13; J: TRBJ1-4; D: -; V: TRBV28; DNA: TGTGCCAGCAGAATCTATCCTAATGAAAAACTGTTTTTT; CDR3: CASRIYPNEKLFF
size: -; length: 15; J: TRBJ1-2; D: -; V: TRBV19; DNA: TGTGCCAGTAGTACCCCCGGGGGTGCTCTGGGTGGCTACACCTTC; CDR3: CASSTPGGALGGYTF
size: -; length: 14; J: TRBJ2-7; D: TRBD1; V: TRBV5-1; DNA: TGCGCCAGCAGCCGGCCGGGACAGGGGTACGAGCAGTACTTC; CDR3: CASSRPGQGYEQYF
size: -; length: 14; J: TRBJ1-4; D: -; V: TRBV5-3; DNA: TGTGCCAGAAGCCGGGGATGTATTGGAGAAAAACTGTTTTTT; CDR3: CARSRGCIGEKLFF
size: once; length: 15; J: TRBJ1-1; D: -; V: TRBV12-5; DNA: TGTGCTAGTGGTTTGGTGCCCGGGGGGAACACTGAAGCTTTCTTT; CDR3: CASGLVPGGNTEAFF
size: -; length: 16; J: TRBJ2-2; D: -; V: TRBV4-1; DNA: TGCGCCAGCAGCCTCGACAGCGGACTAAACACCGGGGAGCTGTTTTTT; CDR3: CASSLDSGLNTGELFF
size: -; length: 14; J: TRBJ1-1; D: -; V: TRBV6-6; DNA: TGTGCCAGCAGTTACTTCCCACAGAACACTGAAGCTTTCTTT; CDR3: CASSYFPQNTEAFF
size: -; length: 15; J: TRBJ2-6; D: -; V: TRBV19; DNA: TGTGCCACACGGACAGTGAGCTCTGGGGCCAACGTCCTGACTTTC; CDR3: CATRTVSSGANVLTF
size: -; length: 13; J: TRBJ1-2; D: -; V: TRBV30; DNA: TGTGCCTGGAGTGTACTAGCTAACTATGGCTACACCTTC; CDR3: CAWSVLANYGYTF
size: -; length: 17; J: TRBJ2-7; D: TRBD2; V: TRBV2; DNA: TGTGCCAGCAGTAGGTCTAGCGGGAGGATCCTCGATGGGGAGCAGTACTTC; CDR3: CASSRSSGRILDGEQYF
size: -; length: 16; J: TRBJ1-1; D: -; V: TRBV5-6; DNA: TGTGCCAGCAGCTTGTACCGAGAGAATCGCGGCACTGAAGCTTTCTTT; CDR3: CASSLYRENRGTEAFF
size: -; length: 14; J: TRBJ1-2; D: -; V: TRBV5-5; DNA: TGTGCCAGCAGCCTGGACAGCACCGTTGGGGGCTACACCTTC; CDR3: CASSLDSTVGGYTF
size: -; length: 13; J: TRBJ1-2; D: TRBD1; V: TRBV6-6; DNA: TGTGCCAGCAGTCAACAGGGGGACTATGGCTACACCTTC; CDR3: CASSQQGDYGYTF
size: -; length: 17; J: TRBJ1-4; D: TRBD1; V: TRBV7-8; DNA: TGTGCCAGCAGCTTCTTCGCCGGGACAGGGAGTAATGAAAAACTGTTTTTT; CDR3: CASSFFAGTGSNEKLFF
size: -; length: 18; J: TRBJ1-5; D: TRBD1; V: TRBV25-1; DNA: TGTGCCAGCTATCATCGGGGACAGGACGTTTATAGCAATCAGCCCCAGCATTTT; CDR3: CASYHRGQDVYSNQPQHF
size: -; length: 14; J: TRBJ1-3; D: -; V: TRBV12-2; DNA: TGTGCAAGTCGCCCAACAGGGGCCGAAAACACCATATATTTT; CDR3: CASRPTGAENTIYF
size: -; length: 17; J: TRBJ1-4; D: TRBD1; V: TRBV25-1; DNA: TGTGCCAGCAGTGCTGGGACAGGGGGCGCAGCTAATGAAAAACTGTTTTTT; CDR3: CASSAGTGGAANEKLFF
size: few; length: 15; J: TRBJ2-6; D: -; V: TRBV2; DNA: TGTGCCAGCAGTGACGGGATCGATGGGGCCAACGTCCTGACTTTC; CDR3: CASSDGIDGANVLTF